The present T cell receptor beta chain was sequenced within a study of T-cell reconstitution after alpha-beta-depleted transplantation in children. V shed 5 bases, J shed 8 bases, and the junction held 4 bases outside the gene matches. Germline values: CDR1 SGHVS, CDR2 FNYEAQ. CDR3 length: 12 residues. The authors prepared the TCRbeta library with unique molecular identifiers. TCRdb reprocessed the PCR reads via MiXCR and lists one record per CDR3 protein. The sample carries 450,000 to 600,000 distinct CDR3 sequences, 30% to 35% recorded once. This clonotype showed up just a few times. The source material was PBMCs from the stem cell graft donor, sampled from the stem cell graft. This clonotype was sampled from a human donor who donated a stem cell graft to a child with aplastic anemia. The chain combines TRBV7-6 with TRBJ2-3, with TRBD2 identical over 7 bases. CDR3 residues: CASSPWEGTQYF. In DNA, the CDR3 is TGTGCCAGCAGCCCCTGGGAGGGTACGCAGTATTTT.